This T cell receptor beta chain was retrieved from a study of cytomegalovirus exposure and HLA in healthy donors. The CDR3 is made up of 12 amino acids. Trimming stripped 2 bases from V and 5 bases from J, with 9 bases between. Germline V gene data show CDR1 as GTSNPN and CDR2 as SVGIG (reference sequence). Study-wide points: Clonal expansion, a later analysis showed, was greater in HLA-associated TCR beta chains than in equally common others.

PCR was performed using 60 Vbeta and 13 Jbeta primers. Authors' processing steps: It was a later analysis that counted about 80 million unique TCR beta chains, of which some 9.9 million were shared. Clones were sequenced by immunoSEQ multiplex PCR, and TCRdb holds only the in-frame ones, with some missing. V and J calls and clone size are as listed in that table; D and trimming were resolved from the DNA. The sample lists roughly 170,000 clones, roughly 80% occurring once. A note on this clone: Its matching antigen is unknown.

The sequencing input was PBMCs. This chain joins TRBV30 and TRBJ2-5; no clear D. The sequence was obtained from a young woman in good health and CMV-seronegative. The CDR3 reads CAWSLRLETQYF. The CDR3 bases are TGTGCCTGGAGTCTGCGACTGGAGACCCAGTACTTC.